A single sample gave rise to the 26 T cell receptor beta chains below, sequenced in a study of T cell responses to AZD1222 COVID-19 vaccine. TCRdb's copy holds only in-frame clones and misses some; the assay was immunoSEQ multiplex PCR. The sample carries about 140,000 clones, roughly nine tenths recorded once. The sample here was peripheral blood, taken 28 days after the second dose of the MenACWY control vaccine. The receptors shown here come from an adult who received the MenACWY meningococcal vaccine as a control.

The chain combines TRBV19 with TRBJ2-1, with no clear D. V was trimmed by 5 bases and J by 5 bases, leaving 4 bases between them. Per the germline V gene, CDR1 is LNHDA and CDR2 is SQIVND (reference sequence). This CDR3 spans 11 amino acids. CDR3 DNA sequence: TGTGCCAGTAGTCCAGACAATGAGCAGTTCTTC. It is translated as CASSPDNEQFF.

The V and J genes are TRBV19 and TRBJ1-2; D perhaps matches TRBD1 (6 bases). CDR1 and CDR2 (germline): LNHDA, SQIVND (reference sequence). Trimming took 7 bases from V and 2 from J, leaving 14 bases between them. The CDR3 has 14 residues. The CDR3 DNA follows: TGTGCCAGTACCCTACAGGGTCTCAACTATGGCTACACCTTC. As protein: CASTLQGLNYGYTF.

This chain uses TRBV10-3 with TRBJ2-7; 9 nucleotides align to TRBD1. V lost 3 bases to trimming and J lost 9 bases; unmatched junction nucleotides: 6. The CDR3 runs to 13 residues. Germline V gives CDR1 ENHRY, CDR2 SYGVKD. The DNA of the CDR3 is TGTGCCATCAGTGAAGGGACAGGGAAGGCGCAGTACTTC. Protein: CAISEGTGKAQYF.

The genes are TRBV5-1 and TRBJ2-1, with D tentatively TRBD2 (6 bases). The CDR3 sequence is 15 residues long. V lost 2 bases and J lost 0, with 9 bases in between. CDR1 and CDR2 (germline): SGHRS, YFSETQ. In nucleotides, the CDR3 is TGCGCCAGCAGCTTTGGGCGGGACTCCTACAATGAGCAGTTCTTC. Amino acids: CASSFGRDSYNEQFF.

This clone was seen once. The junction and the germline gene differ at one end; a read error may be behind it. The V and J genes are TRBV7-3 and TRBJ2-1; TRBD2 might be the D (6 bases). This CDR3 spans 16 amino acids. The germline V gene has CDR1 SGHTA and CDR2 FQGTGA. In DNA form, the CDR3 reads TGTGCCAGCAGCTTAACGTCGCGGGACTCCCACAATGAGCAGTTCTTC. Protein sequence: CASSLTSRDSHNEQFF.

The gene calls are TRBV7-2 and TRBJ1-3, with 7 bases identical to TRBD1. J was trimmed by 1 base and V by 1 base; bases with no gene match: 1. CDR3 length equals 15 residues. From germline, CDR1 is SGHTA and CDR2 FQGNSA. The CDR3 nucleotides are TGTGCCAGCAGCTTAGAGGGACAGTCTGGAAACACCATATATTTT. This gives the protein CASSLEGQSGNTIYF.

The chain couples TRBV19 to TRBJ1-2; no reliable D call. This CDR3 has 15 residues. Germline CDR1 reads LNHDA; CDR2 reads SQIVND (reference sequence). V dropped 3 bases and J dropped 0 bases, with 11 bases sitting between them. The CDR3 nucleotides read TGTGCCAGTAGTATCATGACGGGAACTAACTATGGCTACACCTTC. This sequence encodes CASSIMTGTNYGYTF.

The chain employs TRBV6-2 or TRBV6-3 and TRBJ2-7, with 7 bases identical to TRBD2. Germline lookup yields CDR1 MNHEY and CDR2 SVGEGT. V shed 2 bases and J 6 bases; nucleotides not matched to a gene: 19. The CDR3 extends over 18 amino acids. The CDR3 sequence: CASSYNFERRTSVLEQYF. CDR3 nucleotide sequence: TGTGCCAGCAGTTACAATTTTGAACGTCGGACTAGTGTTCTCGAGCAGTACTTC.

The chain has TRBV3-1 (or the pseudogene TRBV3-2) and TRBJ1-5, with D unresolved. V dropped 0 bases and J dropped 6 bases, with 6 bases sitting between them. The CDR3 sequence is 13 residues long. Per germline, CDR1 LGHDT and CDR2 YNNKEL (reference sequence). CDR3 sequence reads: CASSQDRGQPQHF. DNA of the CDR3: TGTGCCAGCAGCCAAGATCGGGGTCAGCCCCAGCATTTT.

The chain has TRBV28 and TRBJ1-1; D gene uncertain. Per the germline V gene, CDR1 is MDHEN and CDR2 is SYDVKM. CDR3 length equals 12 residues. The ends were cut back, 3 bases at V and 7 bases at J, with 9 bases in the middle. This CDR3 is CASSLGKFEAFF. The CDR3 region has the DNA TGTGCCAGCAGTTTGGGGAAATTTGAAGCTTTCTTT.

The J gene is TRBJ2-3, the V gene TRBV3-1 (or the pseudogene TRBV3-2); TRBD2 agrees at 9 bases. The CDR3 sequence is 15 residues long. From germline, CDR1 is LGHDT and CDR2 YNNKEL (reference sequence). V lost 3 bases to trimming and J lost 4 bases; unmatched junction nucleotides: 5. The CDR3 DNA reads as TGTGCCAGCAGCCAGATAGCGGGGGCGGCAGATACGCAGTATTTT. It encodes CASSQIAGAADTQYF.

This chain links TRBV14 with TRBJ1-1, with TRBD1 matching over 9 bases. The CDR3 has 13 residues. Trimming removed 4 bases from V and 6 bases from J; junction bases left unmatched: 3. Per germline, CDR1 SGHDN and CDR2 FVKESK. The CDR3 DNA sequence: TGTGCCAGCAGCCCCAGACAGGGGGCTGAAGCTTTCTTT. It encodes CASSPRQGAEAFF.

This clone was counted only a few times. This chain joins TRBV6-2 or TRBV6-3 and TRBJ1-5; D gene unclear. Deletions cut 4 bases from V and 0 bases from J, with 4 bases between. Germline V CDR1 and CDR2: MNHEY, SVGEGT. The CDR3 is 13 residues long. The CDR3 DNA follows: TGTGCCAGCAGTTTTAATAGCAATCAGCCCCAGCATTTT. This encodes CASSFNSNQPQHF.

The chain employs TRBV6-1 and TRBJ1-2; 12 bases map to TRBD1. V shed 3 bases and J 5 bases; nucleotides not matched to a gene: 4. The CDR3 totals 15 residues. The germline V gene encodes CDR1 MNHNS and CDR2 SASEGT. CDR3 loop: CASSDPGQGAYGYTF. The DNA for the CDR3 is TGTGCCAGCAGTGACCCGGGACAGGGGGCTTATGGCTACACCTTC.

This chain's CDR3 is CASSPRTSSAGELFF. CDR3 coding DNA: TGTGCCAGCAGTCCCCGGACTAGCAGCGCCGGGGAGCTGTTTTTT. V usage is TRBV27 and J usage is TRBJ2-2; TRBD2 agrees at 8 bases. CDR1 MNHEY and CDR2 SMNVEV come from the germline V gene (reference sequence). The CDR3 extends over 15 amino acids. Losses at the gene ends were 5 bases for V and 6 bases for J; bases not matched to a gene: 8.

V usage is TRBV6-2 or TRBV6-3 and J usage is TRBJ2-7; tentative D call: TRBD2 (5 bases). With 5 bases removed from V and 6 bases from J, the gap between germline ends came to 11 bases. This CDR3 is 12 amino acids long. Germline-derived CDR1 and CDR2 are MNHEY and SVGEGT. Here the CDR3 reads CASSRLAFEQYF. DNA of the CDR3: TGTGCCAGCAGTCGGCTAGCTTTCGAGCAGTACTTC.

The chain carries TRBV5-6 and TRBJ1-2; perhaps TRBD1 as D (5 bases). The germline CDR1 and CDR2 sequences are SGHDT and YYEEEE. The CDR3 is made up of 13 amino acids. The V end lost 7 bases, the J end lost 5 bases, and 15 bases lay between the germline ends. The chain's CDR3 is CASQPVQAYGYTF. DNA of the CDR3: TGTGCCAGCCAGCCCGTACAGGCGTATGGCTACACCTTC.

V gene TRBV28 combines with J gene TRBJ2-6; D tentatively reads TRBD1 or TRBD2 (5 bases each). From germline, CDR1 is MDHEN and CDR2 SYDVKM. This CDR3 has 18 residues. With 5 bases removed from V and 6 bases from J, the gap between germline ends came to 23 bases. The chain's CDR3 is CASSPRGSGLGPANVLTF. CDR3 nucleotides: TGTGCCAGCAGTCCCCGGGGCAGTGGGCTCGGACCGGCCAACGTCCTGACTTTC.

This clone has just one count. This rearrangement joins TRBV24-1 to TRBJ2-5, with a weak D call TRBD1 (6 bases). The CDR3 totals 13 residues. Germline V gene lookup returns CDR1 KGHDR and CDR2 SFDVKD. Trimming removed 9 bases from V and 1 base from J, with 11 bases in between. CDR3 in DNA: TGTGCCACCGGTACAGGGACCCAAGAGACCCAGTACTTC. Amino acid sequence: CATGTGTQETQYF.

The DNA for the CDR3 is TGCGCCAGCAGCTTGGTTTTGACAGGGGGGACACAAATTTCCTACGAGCAGTACTTC. Protein product: CASSLVLTGGTQISYEQYF. The chain combines TRBV5-1 with TRBJ2-7; 9 nucleotides align to TRBD1. Germline V gene data show CDR1 as SGHRS and CDR2 as YFSETQ. The CDR3 consists of 19 residues. J gave up 1 base and V 0 bases, and 14 bases lay outside the gene matches.

DNA for the CDR3: TGTGCCAGCAGTTTAGGTCTCAACTACGAGCAGTACTTC. It codes for CASSLGLNYEQYF. The V gene is TRBV27, the J gene TRBJ2-7; unclear D gene. V lost 2 bases and J 3 bases, leaving 8 bases between the germline ends. The CDR3 spans 13 residues. Germline lookup yields CDR1 MNHEY and CDR2 SMNVEV (reference sequence).

CDR3 amino acids: CASNPSGGGRTDTQYF. The DNA of the CDR3 is TGTGCCAGCAACCCTTCCGGGGGGGGCCGCACAGATACGCAGTATTTT. The chain combines TRBV28 with TRBJ2-3, with 8 bases matching TRBD2. Germline CDR1 MDHEN, CDR2 SYDVKM. Trimming took 7 bases from V and 1 from J; bases not matched to a gene: 10. The CDR3 length is 16 residues.

The CDR3 DNA reads as TGTGCCAGCAGTGACACCAGCGGGGGGGCAGATACGCAGTATTTT. Its protein product is CASSDTSGGADTQYF. The gene calls are TRBV6-4 and TRBJ2-3, with 10 bases matching TRBD2. Germline V gene lookup returns CDR1 MRHNA and CDR2 SNTAGT. This CDR3 is built from 15 residues. J was trimmed by 4 bases and V by 2 bases; bases with no gene match: 3.

This chain connects TRBV6-6 to TRBJ1-5, with D perhaps matching TRBD1 (5 bases). The CDR3 is 16 residues long. The germline gives CDR1 MNHNY, CDR2 SVGAGI (reference sequence). The V end was cut by 0 bases, the J end by 2 bases, with 11 bases between. Here the CDR3 DNA reads TGTGCCAGCAGTTACTCTACCGGCAGGGGCAATCAGCCCCAGCATTTT. As protein: CASSYSTGRGNQPQHF.

V is TRBV28 and J is TRBJ1-1, with D maybe TRBD1 (5 bases). V was cut by 5 bases and J by 2 bases, with 27 bases left in between. The V gene's germline CDR1 is MDHEN and CDR2 SYDVKM. This CDR3 has 19 residues. The CDR3 is CASSNGVQGVLSFNTEAFF. In DNA, the CDR3 is TGTGCCAGCAGTAACGGGGTACAAGGGGTTCTTTCGTTCAACACTGAAGCTTTCTTT.

The rearrangement joins TRBV28 to TRBJ2-7; 8 bases are shared with TRBD1. Germline V lookup: CDR1 MDHEN, CDR2 SYDVKM. Trimming removed 3 bases from V and 12 bases from J; junction bases left unmatched: 7. This CDR3 has 12 amino acids. The CDR3: CASSLDSTGVYF. CDR3 coding DNA: TGTGCCAGCAGTTTGGACTCGACAGGGGTGTACTTC.